A selection of T cell receptor beta chains follows, all from one sample in a study of OX40 agonist ivuxolimab in advanced cancers. Generated by immunoSEQ multiplex PCR, the TCRdb table keeps only in-frame clones and is missing some. The table includes about 76,000 clones, 85% detected once. Sequencing was performed on CD4+ or CD8+ T cells sorted from blood, taken in a trial of the OX40 agonist ivuxolimab. These receptors all stem from an adult with an advanced solid tumor such as melanoma, head and neck, liver or kidney cancer. The conserved cysteine and the conserved F or W are not part of the CDR3 here. The order of the fields is CDR3 length, V gene, J gene, CDR3 protein.

length: 14; V: TRBV28; J: TRBJ2-7; CDR3: ASSLPGLAGHYEQY
length: 12; V: TRBV19; J: TRBJ2-1; CDR3: ASSGGRPYNEQF
length: 12; V: TRBV19; J: TRBJ2-1; CDR3: ASSQLAGVGEQF
length: 12; V: TRBV9; J: TRBJ2-3; CDR3: ASSVSGYTDTQY
length: 12; V: TRBV18; J: TRBJ2-7; CDR3: ASSPLDSSYEQY
length: 13; V: TRBV7-8; J: TRBJ1-6; CDR3: ASSPGEAYNSPLH
length: 13; V: TRBV7-2; J: TRBJ2-1; CDR3: ASSLASLGTNEQF
length: 14; V: TRBV11-2; J: TRBJ2-1; CDR3: ASSPPGGLSYNEQF
length: 11; V: TRBV28; J: TRBJ1-5; CDR3: ASSTGSNQPQH
length: 13; V: TRBV10-3; J: TRBJ2-1; CDR3: AISEREARSDEQF
length: 10; V: TRBV28; J: TRBJ1-2; CDR3: ATVGQNYGYT
length: 11; V: TRBV7-9; J: TRBJ1-2; CDR3: ASSWEASSGYT
length: 15; V: TRBV6-1; J: TRBJ2-4; CDR3: ASSENRRAGAGDIQY
length: 10; V: TRBV29-1; J: TRBJ1-5; CDR3: SVGEGHQPQH
length: 12; V: TRBV6-1; J: TRBJ2-5; CDR3: ASSNLRVGETQY
length: 13; V: TRBV2; J: TRBJ2-1; CDR3: ASSEGQVPYNEQF